The T cell receptor beta chain described here comes from a study of blood T cells in healthy people across ages. Findings and limits, study-wide: In long-lived donors, naive CD4+ cell counts and diversity exceeded those of aged donors. Roughly linear declines in TCR beta diversity per million T cells occurred with age.

The second PCR ran roughly 7 to 11 cycles with a sample-barcoded 5' primer and J-beta primers. TCRdb fed the 5' RACE reads into MiXCR, producing one record per CDR3 protein. This table has around 1.7 million distinct CDR3 sequences, about 28% appearing once. Germline V gene data show CDR1 as MNHNS and CDR2 as SASEGT. V lost 3 bases, J lost 2 bases, and 9 bases lay in between. This CDR3 is 14 amino acids long. This clonotype was detected a few times. Its antigen is not identified. This TCR was sampled from a woman under 40 in good health. Source material: blood. The gene calls are TRBV6-1 and TRBJ2-3; weak D call: TRBD1 (5 bases). The CDR3 region is CASSDRAVTDTQYF. The CDR3 bases are TGTGCCAGCAGTGACAGGGCTGTCACAGATACGCAGTATTTT.